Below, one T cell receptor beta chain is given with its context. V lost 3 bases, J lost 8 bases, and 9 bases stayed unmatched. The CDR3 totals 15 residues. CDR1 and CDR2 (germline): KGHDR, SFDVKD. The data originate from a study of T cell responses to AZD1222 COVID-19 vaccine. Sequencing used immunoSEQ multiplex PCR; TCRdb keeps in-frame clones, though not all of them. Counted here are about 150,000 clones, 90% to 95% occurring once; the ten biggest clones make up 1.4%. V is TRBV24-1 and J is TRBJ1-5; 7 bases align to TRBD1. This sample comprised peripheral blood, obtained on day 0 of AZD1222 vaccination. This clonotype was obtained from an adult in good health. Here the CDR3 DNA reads TGTGCCACCAGTGATGATAGAGGGGGCGGGGAGCCCCAGCATTTT. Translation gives CATSDDRGGGEPQHF.